Below are 10 T cell receptor beta chains sequenced from a single sample in a study of blood T cell repertoires in COVID-19 (TCRdb year 2020). The method behind the library was the immunoSEQ multiplex PCR assay. What TCRdb holds here is the immuneACCESS table cut down to in-frame rearrangements. Part of the clones is not present; checked against another copy, under half of the missing clones reflect an unresolved V gene, and the others are unexplained. Across this sample there are about 300,000 clones, with around 82% seen only once. Of the sample, over 8.5% falls within the top ten clones. The sequencing sample was made of peripheral blood. Every receptor here comes from a woman aged 50 to 65 who had recovered from COVID-19.

The chain uses TRBV14 and TRBJ2-3, with TRBD1 matching 7 bases. Trimming at V came to 4 bases and at J to 3 bases, leaving 1 base not matched to a gene. The CDR3 sequence is 13 residues long. Looked up from germline, CDR1 is SGHDN and CDR2 is FVKESK. The CDR3 protein is CASSLQGTDTQYF. The CDR3 nucleotides are TGTGCCAGCAGCCTACAGGGGACAGATACGCAGTATTTT.

The V gene is TRBV7-2, the J gene TRBJ1-6; the match to TRBD1 covers 7 bases. With 5 bases clipped from V and 6 bases from J, the junction kept 4 bases outside the gene matches. The CDR3 consists of 14 residues. Germline CDR1 is SGHTA and CDR2 is FQGNSA. Here the CDR3 DNA reads TGTGCCAGCAGCGCTCGACAGGGTAATTCACCCCTCCACTTT. It is translated as CASSARQGNSPLHF.

The V and J genes are TRBV6-5 and TRBJ1-6; D unresolved. V lost 3 bases and J lost 0, with 9 bases in between. Germline V gene sequence: CDR1 MNHEY, CDR2 SVGAGI. CDR3 length: 16 residues. The CDR3 nucleotides are TGTGCCAGCAGTTATGCAGGCCGCTCCTATAATTCACCCCTCCACTTT. It encodes CASSYAGRSYNSPLHF.

The J gene is TRBJ2-2, the V gene TRBV2; D is perhaps TRBD2 (7 bases). Trimming pared 6 bases from V and 8 bases from J, leaving 13 bases between. The CDR3 extends over 13 amino acids. Germline V lookup: CDR1 SNHLY, CDR2 FYNNEI. Written as DNA, the CDR3 is TGTGCCAGCAGGGTACAGGGAGGGGGGGAGCTGTTTTTT. As protein: CASRVQGGGELFF.

The chain combines TRBV7-2 with TRBJ2-7; D perhaps matches TRBD2 (6 bases). The germline V gene encodes CDR1 SGHTA and CDR2 FQGNSA. CDR3 length: 12 residues. V was cut by 5 bases and J by 7 bases, with 12 bases left in between. CDR3 nucleotides: TGTGCCAGCAGCGCGGGGCACTGGGAGCAGTACTTC. Encoded protein: CASSAGHWEQYF.

In this sample, this clone turned up a few times. The chain is built from TRBV4-2 and TRBJ2-1; 8 bases match TRBD2. The CDR3 length is 15 residues. V shed 4 bases, J shed 5 bases, and the junction held 7 bases outside the gene matches. The V gene's germline CDR1 is LGHNA and CDR2 YNFKEQ. CDR3 in amino acids: CASSPGGAGDNEQFF. In DNA form, the CDR3 reads TGTGCCAGCAGCCCCGGGGGGGCAGGCGACAATGAGCAGTTCTTC.

The sample holds one count of this clone. The V and J genes are TRBV28 and TRBJ2-4, with D perhaps TRBD2 (6 bases). Germline-derived CDR1 and CDR2 are MDHEN and SYDVKM. V was pared by 5 bases and J by 3 bases, with 11 bases between. The CDR3 loop spans 14 amino acids. The CDR3 coding sequence is TGTGCCAGCAGTCCCCCCGGGGGCAAAAACATTCAGTACTTC. This gives the protein CASSPPGGKNIQYF.

The rearrangement joins TRBV30 to TRBJ1-1, with 8 nucleotides matching TRBD1. With 4 bases clipped from V and 5 bases from J, the junction kept 15 bases outside the gene matches. This CDR3 is 16 amino acids long. Germline assignment: CDR1 GTSNPN and CDR2 SVGIG (reference sequence). Here the CDR3 reads CAWTGGRGRGDTEAFF. CDR3 nucleotides: TGTGCCTGGACAGGGGGCAGGGGAAGGGGTGATACTGAAGCTTTCTTT.

The gene calls are TRBV9 and TRBJ1-1, with D perhaps matching TRBD1 (5 bases). The V end lost 0 bases, the J end lost 2 bases, and 11 bases lay between the germline ends. The germline gives CDR1 SGDLS, CDR2 YYNGEE. The CDR3 totals 15 residues. The CDR3 DNA reads as TGTGCCAGCAGCGTAGGAGCGGGGGTAAACACTGAAGCTTTCTTT. This encodes CASSVGAGVNTEAFF.

V and J are TRBV18 and TRBJ1-1; 8 bases are a match to TRBD1. J lost 2 bases, V lost 7 bases, and 6 bases had no gene match. CDR1 is KGHSH and CDR2 is LQKENI in the germline V gene. The CDR3 totals 14 residues. CDR3 residues: CASFRDRSNTEAFF. The CDR3 DNA follows: TGTGCCAGCTTTCGGGACAGGAGCAACACTGAAGCTTTCTTT.